These 8 T cell receptor beta chains originate from one sample sequenced in a study of T-cell memory formation after mild COVID-19. TCRdb re-called the 5' RACE reads through MiXCR, storing one row per CDR3 protein. The sample lists a few hundred thousand distinct CDR3 sequences; roughly an eighth were seen once. Sample: PBMCs or a T cell subset sorted from them (not recorded which). These TCRs come from a man between 18 and 29 years old who had mild COVID-19 (a few samples of this study predate the infection). Cell type and time point are not known.

The V and J genes are TRBV6-2 or TRBV6-3 and TRBJ1-5, with 7 bases identical to TRBD1. The CDR3 is 12 residues long. Germline CDR1 and CDR2: MNHEY and SVGEGT. Losses at the gene ends were 4 bases for V and 12 bases for J; bases not matched to a gene: 6. The CDR3 DNA reads TGTGCCAGCAGTTCTCGACAGGGTTTCCAGCATTTT. Encoded protein: CASSSRQGFQHF.

The chain couples TRBV6-1 to TRBJ1-5, with a tentative D call TRBD1 (6 bases). Per the germline V gene, CDR1 is MNHNS and CDR2 is SASEGT. V dropped 6 bases and J dropped 9 bases, with 15 bases sitting between them. CDR3 length: 13 amino acids. The CDR3: CASSPTGGLPQHF. The CDR3 coding sequence is TGTGCCAGCAGCCCAACGGGGGGGCTGCCCCAGCATTTT.

This chain joins TRBV20-1 and TRBJ2-5; 8 nucleotides match TRBD1. After removal of 6 bases from V and 5 bases from J, the junction contained 11 bases not matched to a gene. This CDR3 comprises 14 residues. Germline CDR1 and CDR2: DFQATT and SNEGSKA (reference sequence). This chain's CDR3 is CSALDRGGWETQYF. CDR3 bases: TGCAGTGCCCTCGACAGGGGCGGGTGGGAGACCCAGTACTTC.

This clonotype was seen many times. The CDR3 sequence: CASSLDGLAGDYNEQFF. The CDR3 DNA reads as TGCGCCAGCAGCTTGGACGGTCTAGCGGGGGACTACAATGAGCAGTTCTTC. V is TRBV5-1 and J is TRBJ2-1; TRBD2 matches 10 bases. Germline CDR1 reads SGHRS; CDR2 reads YFSETQ. V lost 0 bases, J lost 3 bases, and 6 bases stayed unmatched. The CDR3 consists of 17 residues.

This clonotype has only a few counts. The rearrangement uses TRBV5-1 and TRBJ2-1; 9 bases fit TRBD2. From germline, CDR1 is SGHRS and CDR2 YFSETQ. V dropped 4 bases and J dropped 9; count of bases not matched to a gene: 11. This CDR3 region has 15 residues. CDR3 protein: CASSPGSGGGGEQFF. For the CDR3, the DNA is TGCGCCAGCAGCCCCGGTAGCGGGGGAGGGGGTGAGCAGTTCTTC.

There are many counts of this clonotype. The chain is built from TRBV5-1 and TRBJ2-2, with 12 nucleotides matching TRBD2. The germline CDR1 and CDR2 sequences are SGHRS and YFSETQ. Trimming removed 4 bases from V and 4 bases from J; junction bases left unmatched: 14. CDR3 size: 19 residues. The CDR3 loop reads CASSPETSGGLISTGELFF. The CDR3 coding sequence is TGCGCCAGCAGCCCGGAGACTAGCGGGGGACTAATCAGCACCGGGGAGCTGTTTTTT. The variable domain in full, completed from reference TRBV5-1 and TRBJ2-2, reads KAGVTQTPRYLIKTRGQQVTLSCSPISGHRSVSWYQQTPGQGLQFLFEYFSETQRNKGNFPGRFSGRQFSNSRSEMNVSTLELGDSALYLCASSPETSGGLISTGELFFGEGSRLTVL.

In this sample, this clonotype turned up a few times. This chain connects TRBV5-1 to TRBJ1-3; TRBD1 matches 8 bases. J was trimmed by 11 bases and V by 1 base; bases with no gene match: 5. Germline V CDR1 and CDR2: SGHRS, YFSETQ. The CDR3 extends over 13 amino acids. The CDR3 reads CASSLSQGGSIYF. Written as DNA, the CDR3 is TGCGCCAGCAGCTTGTCACAGGGGGGCTCCATATATTTT.

This clonotype has just a few counts. The V and J genes are TRBV3-1 and TRBJ1-5; the D gene is possibly TRBD1 (5 bases). The CDR3 totals 14 residues. V was trimmed by 0 bases and J by 8 bases, leaving 11 bases between them. Per germline, CDR1 LGHDT and CDR2 YNNKEL (reference sequence). The CDR3 is CASSQEVGVKPQHF. CDR3 nucleotides: TGTGCCAGCAGCCAAGAAGTAGGGGTTAAGCCCCAGCATTTT.